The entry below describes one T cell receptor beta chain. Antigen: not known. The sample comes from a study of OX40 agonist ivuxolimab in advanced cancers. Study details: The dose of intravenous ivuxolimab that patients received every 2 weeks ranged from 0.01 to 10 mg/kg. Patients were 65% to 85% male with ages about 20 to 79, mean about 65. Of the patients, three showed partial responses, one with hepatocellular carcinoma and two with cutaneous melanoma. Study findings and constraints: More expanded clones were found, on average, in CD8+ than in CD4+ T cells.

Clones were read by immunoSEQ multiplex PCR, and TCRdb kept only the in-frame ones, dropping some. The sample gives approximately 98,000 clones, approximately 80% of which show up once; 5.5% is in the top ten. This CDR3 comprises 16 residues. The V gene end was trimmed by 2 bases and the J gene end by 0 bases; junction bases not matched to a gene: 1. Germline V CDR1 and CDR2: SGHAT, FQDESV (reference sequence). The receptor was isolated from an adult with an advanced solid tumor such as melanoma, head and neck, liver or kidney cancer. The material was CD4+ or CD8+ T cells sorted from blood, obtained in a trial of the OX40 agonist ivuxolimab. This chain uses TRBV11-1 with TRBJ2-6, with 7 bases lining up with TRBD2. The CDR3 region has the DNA TGTGCCAGCAGCTTACGCGGGGGCTCTGGGGCCAACGTCCTGACTTTC. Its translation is CASSLRGGSGANVLTF.